The 13 T cell receptor beta chains in this list originate from one sample, sequenced in a study of CD8 T cells in ankylosing spondylitis. TCRdb analysed the 5' RACE reads with MiXCR anew, one entry per CDR3 protein. The sample has roughly 180,000 distinct CDR3 sequences; around 9.6% are singletons. Sequencing was carried out using blood, either unsorted or a sorted T cell fraction (not recorded which). These receptors were obtained from a female donor with ankylosing spondylitis or in good health (not recorded which).

This clonotype came up a few times. The chain recombines TRBV4-3 with TRBJ2-7; a possible D gene is TRBD2 (6 bases). CDR3 size: 15 residues. Germline V CDR1 and CDR2: LGHNA, YSLEER. V dropped 0 bases and J dropped 3 bases, with 12 bases sitting between them. The CDR3 region has the DNA TGCGCCAGCAGCCAAGATCGGCGGGACCTCTACGAGCAGTACTTC. This sequence encodes CASSQDRRDLYEQYF.

This clonotype came up many times. The chain links TRBV7-6 to TRBJ2-7, with TRBD2 as a possible D gene (6 bases). Germline V gene lookup returns CDR1 SGHVS and CDR2 FNYEAQ. Deletions cut 5 bases from V and 2 bases from J, with 13 bases between. The CDR3 consists of 14 residues. The CDR3 loop reads CASSPGGRPYEQYF. CDR3 in DNA: TGTGCCAGCAGCCCCGGGGGTAGGCCCTACGAGCAGTACTTC. Together with reference TRBV7-6 and TRBJ2-7, the CDR3 gives the full variable domain: GAGVSQSPRYKVTKRGQDVALRCDPISGHVSLYWYRQALGQGPEFLTYFNYEAQQDKSGLPNDRFSAERPEGSISTLTIQRTEQRDSAMYRCASSPGGRPYEQYFGPGTRLTVT.

The chain uses TRBV20-1 and TRBJ2-7; maybe TRBD2 (5 bases). CDR3 size: 13 residues. Germline CDR1 is DFQATT and CDR2 is SNEGSKA (reference sequence). V gave up 2 bases and J gave up 0 bases, with 8 bases separating them. CDR3 loop: CSARLALSYEQYF. CDR3 DNA: TGCAGTGCTAGACTAGCCCTCTCCTACGAGCAGTACTTC.

The chain carries TRBV9 and TRBJ2-1; tentatively, D is TRBD1 or TRBD2 (7 bases each). Germline V gene lookup returns CDR1 SGDLS and CDR2 YYNGEE. Trimming cost V 3 bases and J 9 bases, with 16 bases left between them. The CDR3 runs to 14 residues. This CDR3 is CASSDQGGSTEQFF. The CDR3 DNA follows: TGTGCCAGCAGCGATCAGGGGGGGTCCACTGAGCAGTTCTTC.

About this clonotype itself: Possible read error: a much larger clone is one base away. The J gene is TRBJ2-5, the V gene TRBV28; D possibly uses TRBD1 or TRBD2 (7 bases each). CDR3 length: 15 amino acids. The germline gives CDR1 MDHEN, CDR2 SYDVKM. DNA of the CDR3: TGTGCCAGCACTAAAACGGGCAGGGGGGGAGAGAACCAGTACTTC. Protein: CASTKTGRGGENQYF. The full variable domain, rest sourced from reference TRBV28 and TRBJ2-5, is DVKVTQSSRYLVKRTGEKVFLECVQDMDHENMFWYRQDPGLGLRLIYFSYDVKMKEKGDIPEGYSVSREKKERFSLILESASTNQTSMYLCASTKTGRGGENQYFGPGTRLLVL.

The sample holds many counts of this clonotype. The CDR3 region has the DNA TGCAGCGTCGCAGGGGGCCGGGAGACTGAAGCTTTCTTT. It encodes CSVAGGRETEAFF. The chain recombines TRBV29-1 with TRBJ1-1, with 8 bases aligning to TRBD1. This CDR3 has 13 amino acids. CDR1 and CDR2 from the germline V gene are SQVTM and ANQGSEA. Unmatched junction bases numbered 8, after V lost 6 bases and J lost 5 bases.

The rearrangement links TRBV7-9 to TRBJ2-3; possibly TRBD1 for D (6 bases). This CDR3 is built from 14 residues. V was pared by 5 bases and J by 5 bases, with 14 bases between. Per the germline V gene, CDR1 is SEHNR and CDR2 is FQNEAQ (reference sequence). This CDR3 is CASSRGQKKDTQYF. CDR3 bases: TGTGCCAGCAGCCGCGGACAGAAGAAAGATACGCAGTATTTT.

This clonotype appeared a few times. The rearrangement uses TRBV9 and TRBJ2-7, with TRBD1 matching over 8 bases. Germline trimming cut 3 bases from V and 5 bases from J; bases unmatched to any gene: 10. The CDR3 runs to 15 residues. Per germline, CDR1 SGDLS and CDR2 YYNGEE. The CDR3: CASSEQGARGDEQYF. CDR3 DNA: TGTGCCAGCAGCGAGCAGGGGGCGAGGGGCGACGAGCAGTACTTC.

The rearrangement links TRBV20-1 to TRBJ2-1, with 8 bases that match TRBD2. The CDR3 has 16 amino acids. V gave up 0 bases and J gave up 4 bases; unmatched junction bases: 8. Germline CDR1 reads DFQATT; CDR2 reads SNEGSKA (reference sequence). Here the CDR3 DNA reads TGCAGTGCTAGAGATCGACTAGCGCCTCTATACAATGAGCAGTTCTTC. It codes for CSARDRLAPLYNEQFF.

This clonotype was detected ten times or more. The chain combines TRBV7-2 with TRBJ2-1, with 8 bases matching TRBD2. V shed 3 bases and J 9 bases; nucleotides not matched to a gene: 4. CDR1 SGHTA and CDR2 FQGNSA come from the germline V gene. The CDR3 is 13 amino acids. CDR3: CASSLPAGVEQFF. The CDR3 DNA follows: TGTGCCAGCAGCTTGCCAGCGGGAGTTGAGCAGTTCTTC.

This clonotype was seen at least ten times. Since no conserved phenylalanine or tryptophan closes the CDR3, a read error is the likely cause. The limits of the CDR3 on the DNA are not certain, so only TCRdb's listed CDR3 is given. J is TRBJ1-1 and V is TRBV12-3 or TRBV12-4; no DNA check was done on the table's D call, TRBD1. The CDR3 is 15 residues long, counting both termini. The CDR3 reads CASSLSTEDPGGLSL.

This clonotype was counted at least ten times. J is TRBJ1-2 and V is TRBV10-3; D is unclear. V was trimmed by 11 bases and J by 3 bases, leaving 13 bases between them. Germline V gives CDR1 ENHRY, CDR2 SYGVKD. This CDR3 region has 12 residues. CDR3 region: CACQTGDYGYTF. The CDR3 region has the DNA TGTGCCTGCCAGACGGGAGACTATGGCTACACCTTC.

This clonotype was picked up many times. This rearrangement joins TRBV29-1 to TRBJ2-7; 7 bases are a match to TRBD1. Germline V CDR1 and CDR2: SQVTM, ANQGSEA. The CDR3 totals 13 residues. V gave up 6 bases and J gave up 5 bases; unmatched junction bases: 10. CDR3 bases: TGCAGCGTCGCTCAGGGGGAAAGCCACGAGCAGTACTTC. It yields the protein CSVAQGESHEQYF.